Below are 32 T cell receptor beta chains sequenced from a single sample in a study of technical replicates of blood from a few donors. Sequencing was performed with immunoSEQ multiplex PCR; in TCRdb, only in-frame clones are kept and a portion is missing. The sample records tens of thousands of clones, roughly 96% being singletons. Sequencing was done on a sample of T cells isolated from PBMCs. The source is a human donor in good health.

CDR3 coding DNA: TGTGCCAGCAGCTTAGGGGGACAGGGACAATGGACCTATAATTCACCCCTCCACTTT. It is translated as CASSLGGQGQWTYNSPLHF. V and J are TRBV7-2 and TRBJ1-6; 9 bases match TRBD1. The CDR3 runs to 19 residues. CDR1 and CDR2 (germline): SGHTA, FQGNSA. With 1 base clipped from V and 2 bases from J, the junction kept 9 bases outside the gene matches.

This clone was detected only once. V gene TRBV11-1 combines with J gene TRBJ1-2; 8 nucleotides align to TRBD1. Trimming at V came to 4 bases and at J to 6 bases, leaving 4 bases not matched to a gene. This CDR3 has 13 residues. Germline loops: CDR1 SGHAT, CDR2 FQDESV (reference sequence). For the CDR3, the DNA is TGTGCCAGCAGCTCTCAGGGGGCGGATGGCTACACCTTC. Protein product: CASSSQGADGYTF.

As to this clone: The CDR3 end shows no conserved phenylalanine or tryptophan, and so a read error is likely. The limits of the CDR3 on the DNA are not certain, so only TCRdb's listed CDR3 is given. This rearrangement joins TRBV27 to TRBJ1-6. The CDR3 length is 14 residues, termini included. Germline V CDR1 and CDR2: MNHEY, SMNVEV (reference sequence). The CDR3 is CASSLSPRERELFV.

This chain uses TRBV29-1 with TRBJ2-1; 12 bases are shared with TRBD2. CDR3 length: 15 amino acids. Germline values: CDR1 SQVTM, CDR2 ANQGSEA. Germline trimming cut 0 bases from V and 10 bases from J; bases unmatched to any gene: 7. The DNA for the CDR3 is TGCAGCGTTGAAGATGGACTAGCGGGATGGGGGGAGCAGTTCTTC. Amino acids: CSVEDGLAGWGEQFF.

V and J are TRBV2 and TRBJ2-3; the match to TRBD2 covers 7 bases. V shed 4 bases and J 5 bases; nucleotides not matched to a gene: 6. Germline loops: CDR1 SNHLY, CDR2 FYNNEI. The CDR3 runs to 14 residues. CDR3 nucleotide sequence: TGTGCCAGCAGTGTCGCGGGAGTGGGAGATACGCAGTATTTT. This encodes CASSVAGVGDTQYF.

V gene TRBV18 combines with J gene TRBJ2-3, with a tentative D call TRBD2 (6 bases). Looked up from germline, CDR1 is KGHSH and CDR2 is LQKENI. Trimming shortened V by 6 bases and J by 4 bases, and 20 bases separated the two germline ends. The CDR3 loop spans 16 amino acids. CDR3: CASSPFEGLQADTQYF. The CDR3 nucleotides read TGTGCCAGCTCCCCATTTGAGGGACTCCAAGCAGATACGCAGTATTTT.

The chain carries TRBV5-6 and TRBJ1-2; no clear D. This CDR3 comprises 15 residues. Trimming took off 6 bases at V and 7 bases at J, with 22 bases between the two ends. The germline V gene encodes CDR1 SGHDT and CDR2 YYEEEE. For the CDR3, the DNA is TGTGCCAGCACCTTCTTCTCCGGGTCCGGCGGTGGCTACACCTTC. This gives the protein CASTFFSGSGGGYTF.

The chain carries TRBV27 and TRBJ1-6, with D maybe TRBD1 (5 bases). Trimming took 5 bases from V and 9 from J, leaving 14 bases between them. The CDR3 totals 14 residues. The V gene's germline CDR1 is MNHEY and CDR2 SMNVEV (reference sequence). In DNA form, the CDR3 reads TGTGCCAGCAGTCCCACAGGCGTTCCTTCACCCCTCCACTTT. Amino acids: CASSPTGVPSPLHF.

The rearrangement uses TRBV7-3 and TRBJ2-2, with D perhaps matching TRBD2 (6 bases). The CDR3 contains 13 residues. The V gene's germline CDR1 is SGHTA and CDR2 FQGTGA. V shed 2 bases and J shed 5 bases, with 6 bases lying between them. The CDR3 loop is CASSLGGTGELFF. The CDR3 nucleotides read TGTGCCAGCAGCTTAGGGGGGACCGGGGAGCTGTTTTTT. The whole variable domain, remainder taken from reference TRBV7-3 and TRBJ2-2, is GAGVSQTPSNKVTEKGKYVELRCDPISGHTALYWYRQSLGQGPEFLIYFQGTGAADDSGLPNDRFFAVRPEGSVSTLKIQRTERGDSAVYLCASSLGGTGELFFGEGSRLTVL.

This chain connects TRBV4-1 to TRBJ2-5; 10 bases map to TRBD2. V shed 5 bases and J 3 bases; nucleotides not matched to a gene: 15. CDR1 and CDR2 from the germline V gene are MGHRA and YSYEKL. This CDR3 region has 18 residues. In nucleotides, the CDR3 is TGCGCCAGCAGCTCAAGCCCGGGACTAGCGAAACGTAAAGAGACCCAGTACTTC. It translates to CASSSSPGLAKRKETQYF.

The CDR3 coding sequence is TGTGCCAGCAGCTTGGGACAGGGGAATCAGCCCCAGCATTTT. It codes for CASSLGQGNQPQHF. The genes are TRBV7-9 and TRBJ1-5, with 10 bases lining up with TRBD1. Germline V lookup: CDR1 SEHNR, CDR2 FQNEAQ (reference sequence). The CDR3 loop spans 14 amino acids. The V segment lost 3 bases and the J segment 4 bases; nucleotides outside the gene matches: 0.

V and J are TRBV15 and TRBJ2-2; 7 bases agree with TRBD1. Trimming cost V 0 bases and J 0 bases; bases outside gene matches: 4. Germline loops: CDR1 LNHNV, CDR2 YYDKDF (reference sequence). This CDR3 is 17 amino acids long. Written as DNA, the CDR3 is TGTGCCACCAGCAGAGATTGGACAGGAGCGAACACCGGGGAGCTGTTTTTT. Translated, it gives CATSRDWTGANTGELFF.

This chain links TRBV28 with TRBJ2-7; 12 bases are shared with TRBD2. Losses at the gene ends were 4 bases for V and 6 bases for J; bases not matched to a gene: 19. The V gene's germline CDR1 is MDHEN and CDR2 SYDVKM. This CDR3 is 19 amino acids long. The CDR3 DNA reads TGTGCCAGCAGTTCACGAATGACTAGCGGGAGTCGTTCCATCAGCGAGCAGTACTTC. It yields the protein CASSSRMTSGSRSISEQYF. Drawing the rest from reference TRBV28 and TRBJ2-7, the complete variable domain is DVKVTQSSRYLVKRTGEKVFLECVQDMDHENMFWYRQDPGLGLRLIYFSYDVKMKEKGDIPEGYSVSREKKERFSLILESASTNQTSMYLCASSSRMTSGSRSISEQYFGPGTRLTVT.

The chain is built from TRBV5-1 and TRBJ2-2; TRBD2 agrees at 7 bases. Germline V gives CDR1 SGHRS, CDR2 YFSETQ. The CDR3 contains 16 residues. V shed 3 bases, J shed 4 bases, and the junction held 9 bases outside the gene matches. CDR3 nucleotides: TGCGCCAGCAGCTCGGGGGGAGGACAAGGCACCGGGGAGCTGTTTTTT. Translation gives CASSSGGGQGTGELFF.

V usage is TRBV7-6 and J usage is TRBJ1-3; 10 bases are a match to TRBD1. Germline V gene data show CDR1 as SGHVS and CDR2 as FNYEAQ. CDR3 length equals 16 residues. After removal of 5 bases from V and 3 bases from J, the junction contained 7 bases not matched to a gene. CDR3 in DNA: TGTGCCAGCAGCCCTGGACAGGGGGGATATGGAAACACCATATATTTT. Protein: CASSPGQGGYGNTIYF.

The genes are TRBV7-6 and TRBJ2-7; TRBD2 aligns across 8 bases. V lost 4 bases, J lost 3 bases, and 8 bases stayed unmatched. CDR1 and CDR2 (germline): SGHVS, FNYEAQ. The CDR3 consists of 15 residues. In nucleotides, the CDR3 is TGTGCCAGCAGCTCACATTCGGGACTAGGCTACGAGCAGTACTTC. Protein: CASSSHSGLGYEQYF.

J is TRBJ2-2 and V is TRBV4-1; no clear D. The CDR3 contains 12 residues. V was pared by 1 base and J by 6 bases, with 3 bases between. Germline CDR1 and CDR2: MGHRA and YSYEKL. The CDR3 here is CASSQASGELFF. CDR3 DNA: TGCGCCAGCAGCCAAGCGTCCGGGGAGCTGTTTTTT.

The chain links TRBV7-9 to TRBJ1-1; 11 bases map to TRBD1. The CDR3 has 13 amino acids. Losses at the gene ends were 5 bases for V and 7 bases for J; bases not matched to a gene: 3. Germline V lookup: CDR1 SEHNR, CDR2 FQNEAQ (reference sequence). The CDR3, as DNA: TGTGCCAGCAGCCACGGGACAGGGGGTGAAGCTTTCTTT. Protein: CASSHGTGGEAFF. The full variable domain, in which reference TRBV7-9 and TRBJ1-1 provide the parts outside the CDR3, is DTGVSQNPRHKITKRGQNVTFRCDPISEHNRLYWYRQTLGQGPEFLTYFQNEAQLEKSRLLSDRFSAERPKGSFSTLEIQRTEQGDSAMYLCASSHGTGGEAFFGQGTRLTVV.

The V and J genes are TRBV27 and TRBJ2-1; 8 nucleotides line up with TRBD2. Germline V gene sequence: CDR1 MNHEY, CDR2 SMNVEV (reference sequence). J gave up 2 bases and V 2 bases, and 5 bases lay outside the gene matches. The CDR3 has 16 residues. The chain's CDR3 is CASSLGPAGAYNEQFF. CDR3 nucleotides: TGTGCCAGCAGTTTAGGGCCAGCGGGAGCCTACAATGAGCAGTTCTTC.

The J gene is TRBJ2-7, the V gene TRBV6-1, with D possibly TRBD2 on 6 matching bases. The germline gives CDR1 MNHNS, CDR2 SASEGT. The CDR3 loop spans 14 amino acids. V shed 4 bases and J shed 4 bases, with 14 bases lying between them. The CDR3 bases are TGTGCCAGCAGTGCGTTCCTGGGGGGTTACGAGCAGTACTTC. Its protein product is CASSAFLGGYEQYF.

The chain combines TRBV29-1 with TRBJ2-2; D perhaps matches TRBD1 (6 bases). This CDR3 region has 14 residues. The V end was cut by 5 bases, the J end by 1 base, with 11 bases between. CDR1 SQVTM and CDR2 ANQGSEA come from the germline V gene. The DNA for the CDR3 is TGCAGCGTTCAGGGACAAGGGAACACCGGGGAGCTGTTTTTT. Translation: CSVQGQGNTGELFF.

This clone has a single count. The chain carries TRBV6-1 and TRBJ2-2, with D perhaps matching TRBD1 (5 bases). Trimming cost V 5 bases and J 5 bases, with 15 bases left between them. Looked up from germline, CDR1 is MNHNS and CDR2 is SASEGT. The CDR3 runs 15 residues. The CDR3 here is CASSTERGATGELFF. DNA of the CDR3: TGTGCCAGCAGTACTGAAAGGGGCGCGACCGGGGAGCTGTTTTTT.

The chain is built from TRBV19 and TRBJ2-7; D call uncertain. Germline values: CDR1 LNHDA, CDR2 SQIVND (reference sequence). V was cut by 2 bases and J by 3 bases, with 17 bases left in between. CDR3 length equals 16 residues. For the CDR3, the DNA is TGTGCCAGTAGTATAAGAAGTTCCACAGATCTCTACGAGCAGTACTTC. Translating gives CASSIRSSTDLYEQYF.

This clone was detected once. The V call is TRBV27, the J call TRBJ2-7; D is unclear. Germline lookup yields CDR1 MNHEY and CDR2 SMNVEV (reference sequence). This CDR3 has 15 amino acids. V lost 0 bases and J lost 4, with 13 bases in between. Here the CDR3 DNA reads TGTGCCAGCAGTTTATCCGAAGAGAGAAAGTACGAGCAGTACTTC. Its translation: CASSLSEERKYEQYF.

V is TRBV2 and J is TRBJ2-3; 8 positions match TRBD2. The germline gives CDR1 SNHLY, CDR2 FYNNEI. The CDR3 has 13 amino acids. V lost 6 bases, J lost 4 bases, and 3 bases stayed unmatched. CDR3 amino acids: CASRSGSPDTQYF. In DNA form, the CDR3 reads TGTGCCAGCAGGAGCGGGAGTCCAGATACGCAGTATTTT.

This rearrangement joins TRBV30 to TRBJ1-1; TRBD1 is a possible D gene (5 bases). V lost 4 bases and J 7 bases, leaving 19 bases between the germline ends. Germline CDR1 and CDR2: GTSNPN and SVGIG (reference sequence). The length of the CDR3 is 14 residues. DNA of the CDR3: TGTGCCTGGACCCCACTACCAGGGTCACATGAAGCTTTCTTT. Translated, it gives CAWTPLPGSHEAFF.

The rearrangement links TRBV5-1 to TRBJ2-7; TRBD1 matches at 7 bases. CDR3 length: 12 residues. The junction had 5 bases not matched to a gene; V was cut back by 5 bases and J by 6 bases. CDR1 is SGHRS, CDR2 YFSETQ, per germline. The CDR3 DNA is TGCGCCAGCAGTTTACAGGGGAGCGAGCAGTACTTC. Protein product: CASSLQGSEQYF.

This clone was seen just once. The V gene is TRBV11-2, the J gene TRBJ2-3; D might be TRBD2 (6 bases). The CDR3 is made up of 15 amino acids. The germline V gene has CDR1 SGHAT and CDR2 FQNNGV. V was pared by 5 bases and J by 1 base, with 13 bases between. Here the CDR3 reads CASSPGERGTDTQYF. Written as DNA, the CDR3 is TGTGCCAGCAGCCCCGGGGAGCGGGGCACAGATACGCAGTATTTT.

This chain uses TRBV6-5 with TRBJ2-2, with D possibly TRBD2 on 5 matching bases. V lost 2 bases to trimming and J lost 3 bases, with 7 bases between them. CDR1 is MNHEY, CDR2 SVGAGI, per germline. The CDR3 has 14 amino acids. The CDR3 loop reads CASSYLRDTGELFF. The CDR3 bases are TGTGCCAGCAGTTACCTGAGGGACACCGGGGAGCTGTTTTTT.

The chain combines TRBV7-9 with TRBJ2-7, with D possibly TRBD1 on 5 matching bases. This CDR3 has 14 amino acids. In germline, CDR1 is SEHNR, CDR2 FQNEAQ (reference sequence). Deletions cut 5 bases from V and 0 bases from J, with 11 bases between. Here the CDR3 DNA reads TGTGCCAGCAGCGACAGTGAGAGCTCCTACGAGCAGTACTTC. Translating gives CASSDSESSYEQYF.

This sequence joins TRBV5-6 and TRBJ1-2; no clear D. The germline V gene has CDR1 SGHDT and CDR2 YYEEEE. The V end lost 4 bases, the J end lost 2 bases, and 15 bases lay between the germline ends. This CDR3 is 15 amino acids long. CDR3 region: CASSARGGINYGYTF. The CDR3 nucleotides are TGTGCCAGCAGCGCCCGGGGAGGGATAAACTATGGCTACACCTTC.

The chain employs TRBV29-1 and TRBJ1-1; tentative D call: TRBD1 (6 bases). Trimming removed 0 bases at V and 4 bases at J, with 12 bases between. This CDR3 region has 14 residues. CDR1 is SQVTM and CDR2 is ANQGSEA in the germline V gene. The CDR3 sequence: CSVEDQGLGTEAFF. In DNA, the CDR3 is TGCAGCGTTGAAGATCAGGGGCTCGGCACTGAAGCTTTCTTT.